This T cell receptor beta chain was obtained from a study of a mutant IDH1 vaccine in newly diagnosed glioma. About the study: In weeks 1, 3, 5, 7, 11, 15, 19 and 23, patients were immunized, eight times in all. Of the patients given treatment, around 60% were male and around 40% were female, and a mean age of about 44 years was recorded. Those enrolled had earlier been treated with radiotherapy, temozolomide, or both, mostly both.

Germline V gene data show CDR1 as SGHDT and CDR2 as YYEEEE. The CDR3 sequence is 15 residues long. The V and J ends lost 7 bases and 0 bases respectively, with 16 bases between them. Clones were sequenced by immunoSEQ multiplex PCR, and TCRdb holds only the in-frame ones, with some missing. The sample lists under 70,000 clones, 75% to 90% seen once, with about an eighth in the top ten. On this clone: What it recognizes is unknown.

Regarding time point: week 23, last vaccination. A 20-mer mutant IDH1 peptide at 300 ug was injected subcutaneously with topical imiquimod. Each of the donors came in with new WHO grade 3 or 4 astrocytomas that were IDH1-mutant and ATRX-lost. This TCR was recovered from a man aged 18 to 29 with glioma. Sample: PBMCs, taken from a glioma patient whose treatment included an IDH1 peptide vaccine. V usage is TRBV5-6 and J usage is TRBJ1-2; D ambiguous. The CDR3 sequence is CASCLFLGPNYGYTF. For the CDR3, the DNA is TGTGCCAGCTGCCTATTCCTTGGGCCTAACTATGGCTACACCTTC.